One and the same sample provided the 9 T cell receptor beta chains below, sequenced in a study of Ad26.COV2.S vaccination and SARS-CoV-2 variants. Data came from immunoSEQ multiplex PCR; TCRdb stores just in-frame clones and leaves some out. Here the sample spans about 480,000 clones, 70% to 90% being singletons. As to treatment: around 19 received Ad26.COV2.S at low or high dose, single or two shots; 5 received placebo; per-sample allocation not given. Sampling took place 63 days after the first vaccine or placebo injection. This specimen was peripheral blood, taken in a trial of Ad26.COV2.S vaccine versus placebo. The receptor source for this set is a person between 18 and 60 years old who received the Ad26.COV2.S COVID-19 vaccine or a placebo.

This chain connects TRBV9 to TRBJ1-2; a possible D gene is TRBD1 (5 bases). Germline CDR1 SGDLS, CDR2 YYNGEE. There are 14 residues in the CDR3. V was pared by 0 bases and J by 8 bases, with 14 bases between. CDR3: CASSVGGAQGGYTF. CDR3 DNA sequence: TGTGCCAGCAGCGTAGGGGGTGCCCAGGGAGGCTACACCTTC.

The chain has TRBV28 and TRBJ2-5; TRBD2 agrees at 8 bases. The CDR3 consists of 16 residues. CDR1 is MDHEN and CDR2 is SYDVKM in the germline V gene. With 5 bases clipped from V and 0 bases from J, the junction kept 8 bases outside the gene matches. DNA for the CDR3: TGTGCCAGCAGTACCAGACTAGCGACGTACCAAGAGACCCAGTACTTC. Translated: CASSTRLATYQETQYF.

CDR3 DNA: TGCAGCGTTGAGGGAGCGAACTATGAGCAGTTCTTC. Its translation is CSVEGANYEQFF. The chain uses TRBV29-1 and TRBJ2-1, with D tentatively TRBD2 (5 bases). This CDR3 has 12 residues. Germline CDR1 is SQVTM and CDR2 is ANQGSEA. The V and J ends lost 3 bases and 8 bases respectively, with 11 bases between them.

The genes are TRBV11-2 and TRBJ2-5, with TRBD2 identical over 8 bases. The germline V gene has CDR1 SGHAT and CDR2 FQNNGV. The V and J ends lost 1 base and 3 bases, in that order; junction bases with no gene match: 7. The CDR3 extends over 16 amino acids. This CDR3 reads CASSLGTRGAEETQYF. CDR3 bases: TGTGCCAGCAGCTTAGGGACGCGGGGGGCCGAAGAGACCCAGTACTTC.

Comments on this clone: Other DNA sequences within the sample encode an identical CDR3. The chain's CDR3 is CATSDSYEQFF. The CDR3 nucleotides are TGTGCCACCAGTGACAGTTATGAGCAGTTCTTC. The chain uses TRBV24-1 and TRBJ2-1; D call uncertain. Germline assignment: CDR1 KGHDR and CDR2 SFDVKD. V was shortened by 4 bases and J by 8 bases, with 5 bases between the two germline ends. The CDR3 contains 11 residues.

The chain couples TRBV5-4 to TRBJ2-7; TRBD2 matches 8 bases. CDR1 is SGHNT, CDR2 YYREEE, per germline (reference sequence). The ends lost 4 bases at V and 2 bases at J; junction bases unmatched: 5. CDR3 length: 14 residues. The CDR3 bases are TGTGCCAGCAGCCCAGGCGGGGGGACCTACGAGCAGTACTTC. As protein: CASSPGGGTYEQYF.

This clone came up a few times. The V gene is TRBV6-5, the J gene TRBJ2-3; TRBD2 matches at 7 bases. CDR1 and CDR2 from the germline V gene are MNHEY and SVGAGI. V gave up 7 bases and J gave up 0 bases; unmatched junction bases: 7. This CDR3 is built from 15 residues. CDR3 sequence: CASTIAGASTDTQYF. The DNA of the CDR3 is TGTGCCAGCACGATAGCGGGTGCTAGCACAGATACGCAGTATTTT.

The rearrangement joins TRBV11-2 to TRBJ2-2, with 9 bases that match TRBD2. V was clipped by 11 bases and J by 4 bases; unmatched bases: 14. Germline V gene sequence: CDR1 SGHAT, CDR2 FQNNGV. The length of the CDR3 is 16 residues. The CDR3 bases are TGTGCCGGGAGGAGGGCTAGCGGGACGGGCACCGGGGAGCTGTTTTTT. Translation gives CAGRRASGTGTGELFF.

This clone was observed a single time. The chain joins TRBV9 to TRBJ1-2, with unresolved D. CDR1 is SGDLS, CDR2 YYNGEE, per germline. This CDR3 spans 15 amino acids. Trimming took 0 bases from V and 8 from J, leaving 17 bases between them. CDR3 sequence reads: CASSVDAGNKGGYTF. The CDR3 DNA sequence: TGTGCCAGCAGCGTAGATGCGGGGAACAAGGGAGGCTACACCTTC.